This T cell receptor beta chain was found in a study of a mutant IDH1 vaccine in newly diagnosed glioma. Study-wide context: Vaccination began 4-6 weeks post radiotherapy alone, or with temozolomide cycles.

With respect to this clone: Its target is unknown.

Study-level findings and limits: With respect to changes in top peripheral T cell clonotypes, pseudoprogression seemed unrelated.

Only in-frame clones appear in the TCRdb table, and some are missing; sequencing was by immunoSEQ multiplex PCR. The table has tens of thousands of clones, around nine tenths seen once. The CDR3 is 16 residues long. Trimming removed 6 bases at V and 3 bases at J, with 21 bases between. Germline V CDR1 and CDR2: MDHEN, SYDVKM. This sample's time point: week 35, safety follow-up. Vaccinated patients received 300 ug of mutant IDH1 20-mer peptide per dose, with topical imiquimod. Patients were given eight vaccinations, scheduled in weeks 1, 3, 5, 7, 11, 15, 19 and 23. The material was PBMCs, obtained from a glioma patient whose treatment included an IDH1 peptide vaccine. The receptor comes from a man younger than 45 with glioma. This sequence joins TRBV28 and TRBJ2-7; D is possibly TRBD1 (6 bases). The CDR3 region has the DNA TGTGCCAGCAGCCAACCCCGAACCCAGGACAGCTACGAGCAGTACTTC. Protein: CASSQPRTQDSYEQYF.